These T cell receptor beta chains were read from a single sample in a study of coeliac disease. Method: immunoSEQ multiplex PCR; TCRdb's copy keeps in-frame clones and lacks some. The sample consists of about 2,200 clones, around 60% of them appearing once. Sequencing was done on a sample of lamina propria lymphocytes from the gut. The source is a woman aged 25 to 39 with active celiac disease. Each CDR3 is given with its conserved first and last residue. The order of the fields is V gene, J gene, D gene, CDR3 DNA, CDR3 protein. A D gene is named only where the DNA matches it firmly.

TRBV7-2	TRBJ2-7	TRBD1	TGTGCCAGCAGCGCGGCGACAGGGACAGGGAACGAGCAGTACTTC	CASSAATGTGNEQYF
TRBV9	TRBJ1-3	NA	TGTGCCAGCAGCGTACAGCCCCGGACAGTCTCTGGAAACACCATATATTTT	CASSVQPRTVSGNTIYF
TRBV5-8	TRBJ1-2	TRBD1	TGTGCCAGCAGCTGGGACAGGCAAATTAACTATGGCTACACCTTC	CASSWDRQINYGYTF
TRBV5-1	TRBJ2-1	TRBD2	TGCGCCAGCAGGACTATACTAGCGACTGAGCAGTTCTTC	CASRTILATEQFF
TRBV27	TRBJ2-7	NA	TGTGCCAGCAGTTTAACTCTTGGCGATGGGGGCCCTGGGGCGGTCGAGCAGTACTTC	CASSLTLGDGGPGAVEQYF
TRBV4-2	TRBJ2-7	NA	TGTGCCAGCAGCCAGGAGGGGAGCAACGAGCAGTACTTC	CASSQEGSNEQYF
TRBV5-8	TRBJ2-2	NA	TGTGCCAGCAGCTTGGATCAGAGGACCGGGGAGCTGTTTTTT	CASSLDQRTGELFF
TRBV5-4	TRBJ2-1	NA	TGTGCCAGCAGCTTGGAAACTAGCCACTGGGGCAATGAGCAGTTCTTC	CASSLETSHWGNEQFF
TRBV20-1	TRBJ2-7	TRBD2	TGCAGTGCCGGGACTAGCGAGCAGTACTTC	CSAGTSEQYF
TRBV19	TRBJ2-2	NA	TGTGCCAGTAACAGTATAGGAGGACTTACCGGGGAGCTGTTTTTT	CASNSIGGLTGELFF